The rows below give T cell receptor beta chains drawn from one sample of a study of control samples from healthy donors and cancer patients. Libraries were prepared by immunoSEQ multiplex PCR; TCRdb keeps only in-frame clonotypes and omits some of them. The sample lists about 120,000 clones; about 90% were seen once. The specimen sequenced was blood. These receptor sequences come from a woman between 50 and 59 years old in good health. Each CDR3 is given with its conserved first and last residue. A D gene is named only where the DNA matches it firmly. Some rows have no size entry. The others give once, few or many, or a class for an expanded clone.

v_gene: TRBV10-3
abundance: once
j_gene: TRBJ1-2
d_gene: TRBD1
CDR3aa: CAISNLQGANGYTF
CDR3nt: TGTGCCATCAGCAATCTACAGGGGGCGAATGGCTACACCTTC

v_gene: TRBV10-3
abundance: NA
j_gene: TRBJ2-7
d_gene: TRBD1
CDR3aa: CAIRGDSSYEQYF
CDR3nt: TGTGCCATCAGGGGGGACAGTTCCTACGAGCAGTACTTC

v_gene: TRBV29-1
abundance: NA
j_gene: TRBJ1-1
d_gene: TRBD1
CDR3aa: CSGGQGRANTEAFF
CDR3nt: TGCAGCGGAGGACAGGGTCGGGCGAACACTGAAGCTTTCTTT

v_gene: TRBV5-1
abundance: NA
j_gene: TRBJ1-3
d_gene: TRBD1
CDR3aa: CASSLDPGQGIGLNTIYF
CDR3nt: TGCGCCAGCAGCTTGGATCCGGGACAGGGAATCGGTCTAAACACCATATATTTT

v_gene: TRBV7-2
abundance: NA
j_gene: TRBJ2-2
d_gene: TRBD2
CDR3aa: CASSLVPAGRTGELFF
CDR3nt: TGTGCCAGCAGCTTAGTCCCAGCGGGAAGGACTGGGGAGCTGTTTTTT

v_gene: TRBV19
abundance: NA
j_gene: TRBJ1-1
d_gene: TRBD1
CDR3aa: CASNRAGQGRTNTEAFF
CDR3nt: TGTGCCAGTAACAGGGCCGGACAGGGGCGGACGAACACTGAAGCTTTCTTT

v_gene: TRBV5-1
abundance: NA
j_gene: TRBJ1-2
d_gene: NA
CDR3aa: CASSPSEGNYGYTF
CDR3nt: TGCGCCAGCAGCCCGAGTGAGGGAAACTATGGCTACACCTTC

v_gene: TRBV2
abundance: NA
j_gene: TRBJ1-5
d_gene: NA
CDR3aa: CASSHEGVEPQHF
CDR3nt: TGTGCCAGCAGTCACGAGGGAGTGGAACCCCAGCATTTT

v_gene: TRBV11-2
abundance: NA
j_gene: TRBJ1-3
d_gene: NA
CDR3aa: CASRRVPRGSSGNTIYF
CDR3nt: TGTGCCAGCCGGCGCGTCCCACGGGGAAGCTCTGGAAACACCATATATTTT

v_gene: TRBV19
abundance: NA
j_gene: TRBJ2-7
d_gene: NA
CDR3aa: CASRPTYGAYEQYF
CDR3nt: TGTGCCAGTAGGCCGACTTATGGGGCCTACGAGCAGTACTTC

v_gene: TRBV9
abundance: NA
j_gene: TRBJ1-6
d_gene: TRBD1
CDR3aa: CASSGGDREDSPLHF
CDR3nt: TGTGCCAGCAGTGGGGGGGACAGGGAAGACTCACCCCTCCACTTT

v_gene: TRBV15
abundance: NA
j_gene: TRBJ1-2
d_gene: NA
CDR3aa: CATSRDLGQGAYTF
CDR3nt: TGTGCCACCAGCAGAGATCTCGGGCAGGGTGCCTACACCTTC

v_gene: TRBV3-1/TRBV3-2
abundance: few
j_gene: TRBJ2-2
d_gene: NA
CDR3aa: CASSQAGELFF
CDR3nt: TGTGCCAGCAGCCAAGCCGGGGAGCTGTTTTTT

v_gene: TRBV5-1
abundance: once
j_gene: TRBJ2-3
d_gene: NA
CDR3aa: CASSLSLADTQYF
CDR3nt: TGCGCCAGCAGCTTGTCCCTGGCAGATACGCAGTATTTT

v_gene: TRBV5-1
abundance: NA
j_gene: TRBJ1-4
d_gene: TRBD1
CDR3aa: CASSLAQGAFEKLFF
CDR3nt: TGCGCCAGCAGCTTGGCACAGGGGGCGTTCGAAAAACTGTTTTTT

v_gene: TRBV11-2
abundance: NA
j_gene: TRBJ2-7
d_gene: NA
CDR3aa: CASSLDGSPYEQYF
CDR3nt: TGTGCCAGCAGCTTAGATGGTTCTCCCTACGAGCAGTACTTC

v_gene: TRBV7-8
abundance: NA
j_gene: TRBJ2-1
d_gene: NA
CDR3aa: CASSLAVGGTYNEQFF
CDR3nt: TGTGCCAGCAGCTTAGCGGTAGGGGGAACTTACAATGAGCAGTTCTTC

v_gene: TRBV30
abundance: NA
j_gene: TRBJ1-4
d_gene: NA
CDR3aa: CAWSVGGGGEKLFF
CDR3nt: TGTGCCTGGAGTGTGGGCGGAGGAGGTGAAAAACTGTTTTTT

v_gene: TRBV5-1
abundance: NA
j_gene: TRBJ1-1
d_gene: NA
CDR3aa: CASSLAGVAPLKNTEAFF
CDR3nt: TGCGCCAGCAGCTTGGCCGGGGTGGCACCCTTAAAAAACACTGAAGCTTTCTTT

v_gene: TRBV29-1
abundance: NA
j_gene: TRBJ1-3
d_gene: NA
CDR3aa: CSATSSGNTIYF
CDR3nt: TGCAGCGCCACCTCCTCTGGAAACACCATATATTTT

v_gene: TRBV5-1
abundance: NA
j_gene: TRBJ2-5
d_gene: NA
CDR3aa: CATKFKRGVQETQYF
CDR3nt: TGCGCCACCAAGTTCAAAAGGGGGGTCCAAGAGACCCAGTACTTC

v_gene: TRBV27
abundance: NA
j_gene: TRBJ1-6
d_gene: TRBD1
CDR3aa: CASSSRQGDNSPLHF
CDR3nt: TGTGCCAGCAGTTCCCGACAGGGAGATAATTCACCCCTCCACTTT

v_gene: TRBV19
abundance: NA
j_gene: TRBJ1-1
d_gene: TRBD1
CDR3aa: CASSRTGLKVPEAFF
CDR3nt: TGTGCCAGTAGTAGGACAGGTCTAAAGGTACCTGAAGCTTTCTTT

v_gene: TRBV7-9
abundance: NA
j_gene: TRBJ2-3
d_gene: TRBD2
CDR3aa: CASREGLAGSTDTQYF
CDR3nt: TGTGCCAGCAGAGAAGGACTAGCGGGGAGCACAGATACGCAGTATTTT

v_gene: TRBV9
abundance: NA
j_gene: TRBJ2-6
d_gene: NA
CDR3aa: CASSVSSGANVLTF
CDR3nt: TGTGCCAGCAGCGTATCCTCTGGGGCCAACGTCCTGACTTTC

v_gene: TRBV5-1
abundance: NA
j_gene: TRBJ1-4
d_gene: NA
CDR3aa: CASSFGSLSRVSSSNEKLFF
CDR3nt: TGCGCCAGCAGCTTTGGGTCGCTAAGCAGGGTATCATCATCTAATGAAAAACTGTTTTTT

v_gene: TRBV28
abundance: NA
j_gene: TRBJ1-1
d_gene: NA
CDR3aa: CASSSPFGGLNTEAFF
CDR3nt: TGTGCCAGCAGTTCACCCTTTGGCGGCCTGAACACTGAAGCTTTCTTT

v_gene: TRBV7-8
abundance: NA
j_gene: TRBJ2-1
d_gene: TRBD1
CDR3aa: CASSSTTGGNEQFF
CDR3nt: TGTGCCAGCAGCTCAACTACAGGGGGCAATGAGCAGTTCTTC

v_gene: TRBV6-6
abundance: NA
j_gene: TRBJ1-5
d_gene: NA
CDR3aa: CASSSLRSNQPQHF
CDR3nt: TGTGCCAGCAGTTCACTGAGGAGCAATCAGCCCCAGCATTTT

v_gene: TRBV6-2/TRBV6-3
abundance: NA
j_gene: TRBJ2-5
d_gene: NA
CDR3aa: CASSYSTGEIQETQYF
CDR3nt: TGTGCCAGCAGTTACTCGACGGGGGAAATCCAAGAGACCCAGTACTTC

v_gene: TRBV27
abundance: NA
j_gene: TRBJ1-1
d_gene: NA
CDR3aa: CASKHGAEAFF
CDR3nt: TGTGCCAGCAAGCATGGTGCTGAAGCTTTCTTT

v_gene: TRBV5-5
abundance: NA
j_gene: TRBJ1-5
d_gene: NA
CDR3aa: CASSLTDGSNQPQHF
CDR3nt: TGTGCCAGCAGCCTGACGGACGGTAGCAATCAGCCCCAGCATTTT

v_gene: TRBV5-4
abundance: NA
j_gene: TRBJ2-1
d_gene: NA
CDR3aa: CASSLDRNNEQFF
CDR3nt: TGTGCCAGCAGCTTGGACAGGAACAATGAGCAGTTCTTC

v_gene: TRBV12-3/TRBV12-4
abundance: NA
j_gene: TRBJ1-5
d_gene: TRBD1
CDR3aa: CASSGTGGQPQHF
CDR3nt: TGTGCCAGCTCCGGGACAGGGGGTCAGCCCCAGCATTTT

v_gene: TRBV19
abundance: NA
j_gene: TRBJ2-7
d_gene: TRBD1
CDR3aa: CALYRDRDYEQYF
CDR3nt: TGTGCCTTGTACCGGGACAGGGACTACGAGCAGTACTTC

v_gene: TRBV15
abundance: NA
j_gene: TRBJ2-3
d_gene: TRBD2
CDR3aa: CATSPRSSGGRADTQYF
CDR3nt: TGTGCCACCAGCCCCAGGTCGTCGGGAGGGAGGGCAGATACGCAGTATTTT

v_gene: TRBV5-5
abundance: NA
j_gene: TRBJ2-1
d_gene: TRBD1
CDR3aa: CASSLLGQGANEQFF
CDR3nt: TGTGCCAGCAGCTTGCTCGGACAGGGAGCCAATGAGCAGTTCTTC

v_gene: TRBV30
abundance: NA
j_gene: TRBJ2-5
d_gene: TRBD2
CDR3aa: CAWSVGGGGGETRYF
CDR3nt: TGTGCCTGGAGTGTAGGAGGTGGGGGGGGAGAGACCCGGTACTTC

v_gene: TRBV7-8
abundance: NA
j_gene: TRBJ2-7
d_gene: TRBD1
CDR3aa: CASSDRGTGEQYF
CDR3nt: TGTGCCAGCAGCGACAGGGGAACGGGCGAGCAGTACTTC

v_gene: TRBV7-8
abundance: NA
j_gene: TRBJ1-4
d_gene: NA
CDR3aa: CASSLGAVEYEKLFF
CDR3nt: TGTGCCAGCAGCTTAGGGGCAGTCGAATATGAAAAACTGTTTTTT

v_gene: TRBV6-1
abundance: NA
j_gene: TRBJ2-7
d_gene: NA
CDR3aa: CASSESAAGVGLTAYEQYF
CDR3nt: TGTGCCAGCAGTGAATCGGCGGCGGGCGTAGGGCTTACGGCATACGAGCAGTACTTC

v_gene: TRBV7-9
abundance: NA
j_gene: TRBJ1-1
d_gene: NA
CDR3aa: CASSSTLGNTEAFF
CDR3nt: TGTGCCAGCAGCTCCACCCTTGGGAACACTGAAGCTTTCTTT

v_gene: TRBV2
abundance: NA
j_gene: TRBJ2-1
d_gene: TRBD2
CDR3aa: CASSPTILAGVVNEQFF
CDR3nt: TGTGCCAGCAGTCCTACCATCCTAGCGGGAGTTGTGAATGAGCAGTTCTTC

v_gene: TRBV11-2
abundance: NA
j_gene: TRBJ1-5
d_gene: TRBD1
CDR3aa: CASSADRGIYQPQHF
CDR3nt: TGTGCCAGCAGCGCCGACAGGGGGATCTATCAGCCCCAGCATTTT

v_gene: TRBV14
abundance: few
j_gene: TRBJ1-2
d_gene: TRBD1
CDR3aa: CASSSFLPGQGPYTF
CDR3nt: TGTGCCAGCAGCTCTTTTCTTCCGGGACAGGGGCCCTACACCTTC

v_gene: TRBV19
abundance: NA
j_gene: TRBJ1-1
d_gene: NA
CDR3aa: CASSIPRTIGANTEAFF
CDR3nt: TGTGCCAGTAGTATTCCGCGAACAATAGGGGCCAACACTGAAGCTTTCTTT

v_gene: TRBV27
abundance: NA
j_gene: TRBJ1-5
d_gene: NA
CDR3aa: CASRTRAEYSNQPQHF
CDR3nt: TGTGCCAGCAGGACCCGCGCGGAATATAGCAATCAGCCCCAGCATTTT

v_gene: TRBV2
abundance: NA
j_gene: TRBJ1-4
d_gene: NA
CDR3aa: CASSRAGWEKLFF
CDR3nt: TGTGCCAGCAGTCGGGCAGGGTGGGAAAAACTGTTTTTT

v_gene: TRBV6-1
abundance: NA
j_gene: TRBJ1-2
d_gene: TRBD1
CDR3aa: CASSDGGRGPGYTF
CDR3nt: TGTGCCAGCAGTGATGGGGGGAGGGGGCCTGGCTACACCTTC

v_gene: TRBV25-1
abundance: NA
j_gene: TRBJ1-2
d_gene: NA
CDR3aa: CASSELGGGYTF
CDR3nt: TGTGCCAGCAGTGAATTGGGGGGGGGCTACACCTTC

v_gene: TRBV18
abundance: NA
j_gene: TRBJ1-4
d_gene: NA
CDR3aa: CASSDNGATNEKLFF
CDR3nt: TGTGCCAGCTCAGACAACGGAGCGACTAATGAAAAACTGTTTTTT

v_gene: TRBV19
abundance: NA
j_gene: TRBJ1-4
d_gene: NA
CDR3aa: CASSIITNEKLFF
CDR3nt: TGTGCCAGTAGTATTATAACTAATGAAAAACTGTTTTTT